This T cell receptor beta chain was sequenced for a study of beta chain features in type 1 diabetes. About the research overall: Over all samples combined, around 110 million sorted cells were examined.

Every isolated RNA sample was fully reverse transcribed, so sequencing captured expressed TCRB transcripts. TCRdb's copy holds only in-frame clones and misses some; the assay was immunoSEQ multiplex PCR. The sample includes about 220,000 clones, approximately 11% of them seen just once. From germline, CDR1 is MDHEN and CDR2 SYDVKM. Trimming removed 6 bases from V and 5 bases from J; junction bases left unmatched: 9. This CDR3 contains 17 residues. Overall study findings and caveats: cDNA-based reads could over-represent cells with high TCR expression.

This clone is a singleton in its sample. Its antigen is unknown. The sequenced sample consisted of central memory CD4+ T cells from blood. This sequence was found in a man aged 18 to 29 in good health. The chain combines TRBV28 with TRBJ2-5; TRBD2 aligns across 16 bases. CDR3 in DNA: TGTGCCAGCAGCCTTGGGACTAGCGGGAGGGCCTGGGAGACCCAGTACTTC. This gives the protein CASSLGTSGRAWETQYF.